The rows below give T cell receptor beta chains drawn from one sample of a study of cytomegalovirus exposure and HLA in healthy donors. Produced via immunoSEQ multiplex PCR; TCRdb's table is partial and in-frame only. The data show 100,000 to 150,000 clones, with 75% to 90% seen just once and around 8% held by the top ten. Source material: PBMCs. The receptor source for this set is a female donor in good health and CMV-seropositive. CDR3s include the opening cysteine and the closing phenylalanine or tryptophan. The D gene is left open where the match is weak. Expanded clones are given a class, and other clones once, few, many or no size at all.

V	size	D	J	CDR3	DNA
TRBV7-6	.	.	TRBJ2-1	CASSLDWQGTSYNEQFF	TGTGCCAGCAGCTTAGATTGGCAGGGGACGAGCTACAATGAGCAGTTCTTC
TRBV30	.	.	TRBJ1-2	CAWSVLRGGYTF	TGTGCCTGGAGTGTACTTCGGGGAGGCTACACCTTC
TRBV4-3	few	TRBD2	TRBJ2-1	CASSLGPSGTQEQFF	TGCGCCAGCAGCCTAGGGCCTAGCGGAACACAGGAGCAGTTCTTC
TRBV7-8	.	.	TRBJ2-2	CASTGGPNTGELFF	TGTGCCAGCACCGGGGGGCCGAACACCGGGGAGCTGTTTTTT
TRBV2	.	.	TRBJ1-2	CASGTTGRDGYTF	TGTGCCAGCGGTACGACAGGCCGGGATGGCTACACCTTC
TRBV7-9	.	.	TRBJ2-6	CSSSFFMSGANVLTF	TGTTCCAGCAGCTTCTTTATGTCTGGGGCCAACGTCCTGACTTTC
TRBV28	.	.	TRBJ1-2	CASSFPGLVYGYTF	TGTGCCAGCAGTTTCCCAGGGCTGGTCTATGGCTACACCTTC
TRBV7-3	.	TRBD1	TRBJ2-1	CASSLTARGRSTHNEQFF	TGTGCCAGCAGCTTAACGGCCAGGGGGCGCAGTACCCACAATGAGCAGTTCTTC
TRBV10-3	.	.	TRBJ2-7	CAISVFGSSYEQYF	TGTGCCATCAGTGTATTTGGGAGCTCCTACGAGCAGTACTTC
TRBV28	.	TRBD2	TRBJ2-1	CASRRYGGGANEQFF	TGTGCCAGCCGCCGTTACGGCGGGGGGGCGAATGAGCAGTTCTTC
TRBV27	.	.	TRBJ2-1	CASSLSWQGPYNEQFF	TGTGCCAGCAGTTTATCTTGGCAGGGGCCCTACAATGAGCAGTTCTTC
TRBV27	.	.	TRBJ1-1	CASSLVGAGNTEAFF	TGTGCCAGCAGCCTAGTAGGGGCAGGGAACACTGAAGCTTTCTTT
TRBV30	.	TRBD1	TRBJ1-4	CAWRGQGTELFF	TGTGCCTGGAGGGGACAGGGAACCGAACTGTTTTTT
TRBV5-8	.	TRBD1	TRBJ1-2	CASSLVQGGPGGYTF	TGTGCCAGCAGCTTGGTACAGGGGGGCCCGGGAGGCTACACCTTC
TRBV7-2	once	.	TRBJ2-5	CASSLNWGPETQYF	TGTGCCAGCAGCTTAAATTGGGGCCCTGAGACCCAGTACTTC
TRBV6-1	.	TRBD1	TRBJ2-5	CASSLGQGRVKTQYF	TGTGCCAGCAGCCTCGGACAGGGACGGGTGAAGACCCAGTACTTC
TRBV5-1	.	TRBD1	TRBJ1-2	CASSMDRGSYGYTF	TGCGCCAGCAGCATGGACAGGGGGTCTTATGGCTACACCTTC
TRBV5-1	.	.	TRBJ1-4	CASSLSPGANEKLFF	TGCGCCAGCAGCTTGAGCCCAGGCGCTAATGAAAAACTGTTTTTT
TRBV27	.	.	TRBJ2-7	CASSLQGASSYEQYF	TGTGCCAGCAGTTTACAAGGGGCCAGCTCCTACGAGCAGTACTTC
TRBV10-3	.	TRBD1	TRBJ1-2	CAISESDRGSNGYTF	TGTGCCATCAGTGAATCGGACAGGGGTAGCAATGGCTACACCTTC
TRBV10-3	.	.	TRBJ1-2	CAISEEAGVYGYTF	TGTGCCATCAGTGAAGAGGCGGGAGTCTATGGCTACACCTTC
TRBV7-7	.	TRBD2	TRBJ2-1	CASSLLAGGTNEQFF	TGTGCTAGCAGCTTACTAGCGGGGGGTACGAATGAGCAGTTCTTC
TRBV4-3	.	TRBD1	TRBJ1-2	CASSQEGQGSGYTF	TGCGCCAGCAGCCAAGAAGGACAGGGAAGTGGCTACACCTTC
TRBV6-6	.	TRBD1	TRBJ1-1	CATETGMNTEAFF	TGTGCCACCGAGACAGGGATGAACACTGAAGCTTTCTTT
TRBV18	.	.	TRBJ1-4	CASSPEQGNEKLFF	TGTGCCAGCTCACCCGAACAGGGTAATGAAAAACTGTTTTTT
TRBV7-6	.	TRBD2	TRBJ2-7	CASSLEIGGGPYEQYF	TGTGCCAGCAGCTTAGAGATCGGGGGGGGCCCCTACGAGCAGTACTTC
TRBV27	.	TRBD1	TRBJ1-2	CASSLGQSYGYTF	TGTGCCAGCAGTCTGGGACAGTCCTATGGCTACACCTTC
TRBV19	.	.	TRBJ1-2	CASSIGRNYGYTF	TGTGCCAGTAGTATTGGCCGAAACTATGGCTACACCTTC
TRBV7-2	few	.	TRBJ1-2	CASSLATGNYGYTF	TGTGCCAGCAGCTTAGCTACGGGAAACTATGGCTACACCTTC
TRBV28	.	TRBD2	TRBJ2-7	CASSSPSGEYEQYF	TGTGCCAGCAGTTCTCCTAGCGGGGAATACGAGCAGTACTTC
TRBV5-6	.	.	TRBJ2-7	CASSAGAGQILRAVDF	TGTGCCAGCAGCGCAGGCGCGGGACAGATATTACGAGCAGTTGACTTC
TRBV7-9	.	.	TRBJ2-1	CASSDLLALRRDNEQFF	TGTGCCAGCAGCGACCTCCTAGCGCTTCGGAGAGACAATGAGCAGTTCTTC